This T cell receptor beta chain derives from a study of blood T cell repertoires in COVID-19. Study overall: The analysed material was cDNA or gDNA that came from T cells, B-cell-depleted T cells, or PBMCs.

Clones were read by immunoSEQ multiplex PCR, and TCRdb kept only the in-frame ones, dropping some. The sample shows 95,000 to 150,000 clones, nearly 90% of them seen only once. This clone has only a few counts. This CDR3 is built from 14 residues. CDR1 and CDR2 (germline): SEHNR, FQNEAQ (reference sequence). Unmatched junction bases numbered 5, after V lost 5 bases and J lost 6 bases. The specimen was peripheral blood. This clonotype was sampled from an older woman with COVID-19, enrolled during active disease. The V and J genes are TRBV7-9 and TRBJ2-1, with 9 bases lining up with TRBD1. CDR3 sequence reads: CASSLRTGVNEQFF. In DNA, the CDR3 is TGTGCCAGCAGCCTGAGGACAGGGGTCAATGAGCAGTTCTTC.